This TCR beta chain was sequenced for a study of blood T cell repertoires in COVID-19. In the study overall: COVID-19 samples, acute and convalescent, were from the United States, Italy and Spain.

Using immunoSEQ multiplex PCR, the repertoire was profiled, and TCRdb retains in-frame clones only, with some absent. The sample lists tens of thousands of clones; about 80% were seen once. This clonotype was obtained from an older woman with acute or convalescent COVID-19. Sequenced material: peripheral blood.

The CDR3 region has the DNA TGTGCCACCAGCAGAGATCTGGGGACAGTCTACAATGAGCAGTTCTTC. Its translation is CATSRDLGTVYNEQFF. The chain uses TRBV15 and TRBJ2-1, with 7 bases that match TRBD1. Germline-derived CDR1 and CDR2 are LNHNV and YYDKDF (reference sequence). V lost 0 bases to trimming and J lost 3 bases; unmatched junction nucleotides: 5. The CDR3 length is 16 residues.